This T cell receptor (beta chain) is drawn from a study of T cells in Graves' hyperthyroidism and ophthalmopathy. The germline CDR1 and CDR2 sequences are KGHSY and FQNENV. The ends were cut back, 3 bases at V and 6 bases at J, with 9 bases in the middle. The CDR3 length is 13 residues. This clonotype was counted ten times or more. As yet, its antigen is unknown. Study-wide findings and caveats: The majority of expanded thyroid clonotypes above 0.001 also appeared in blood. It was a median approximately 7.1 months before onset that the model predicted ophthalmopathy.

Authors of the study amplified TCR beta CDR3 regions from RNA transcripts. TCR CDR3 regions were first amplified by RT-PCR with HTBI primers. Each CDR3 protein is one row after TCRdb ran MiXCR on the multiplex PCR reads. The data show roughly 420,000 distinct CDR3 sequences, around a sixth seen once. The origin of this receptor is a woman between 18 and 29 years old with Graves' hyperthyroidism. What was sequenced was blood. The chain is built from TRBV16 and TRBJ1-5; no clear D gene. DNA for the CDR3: TGTGCCAGCAGCCAGATTGATGGTCAGCCCCAGCATTTT. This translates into CASSQIDGQPQHF.